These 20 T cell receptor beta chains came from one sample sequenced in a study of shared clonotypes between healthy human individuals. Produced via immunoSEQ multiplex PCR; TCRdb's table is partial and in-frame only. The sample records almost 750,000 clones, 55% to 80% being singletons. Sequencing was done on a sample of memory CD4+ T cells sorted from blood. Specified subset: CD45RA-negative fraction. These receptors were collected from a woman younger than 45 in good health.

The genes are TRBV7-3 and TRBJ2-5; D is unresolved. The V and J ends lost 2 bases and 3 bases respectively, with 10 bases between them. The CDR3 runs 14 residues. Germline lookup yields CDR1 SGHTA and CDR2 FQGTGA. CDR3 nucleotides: TGTGCCAGCAGCTTAGCCTTAGGTGAAGAGACCCAGTACTTC. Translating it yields CASSLALGEETQYF.

The CDR3 is CASSLLRDTDTQYF. The CDR3 coding sequence is TGTGCCAGCAGTTTGTTAAGGGACACAGATACGCAGTATTTT. The J gene is TRBJ2-3, the V gene TRBV27; no definite D call. V shed 3 bases and J shed 2 bases, with 9 bases lying between them. The length of the CDR3 is 14 residues. CDR1 and CDR2 from the germline V gene are MNHEY and SMNVEV (reference sequence).

The CDR3 reads CASSLVGTNGYTF. CDR3 DNA: TGCGCCAGCAGCTTGGTGGGTACGAATGGCTACACCTTC. V is TRBV5-1 and J is TRBJ1-2; D is ambiguous. The V gene's germline CDR1 is SGHRS and CDR2 YFSETQ. Trimming took off 0 bases at V and 6 bases at J, with 9 bases between the two ends. The CDR3 runs to 13 residues.

CDR3 nucleotides: TGTGCCAGCAGCTCATATCCCGGACTAGCGGGAGGGCCGGGAACAGATACGCAGTATTTT. This translates into CASSSYPGLAGGPGTDTQYF. V and J are TRBV28 and TRBJ2-3; 15 bases line up with TRBD2. V lost 6 bases to trimming and J lost 3 bases; unmatched junction nucleotides: 16. The germline gives CDR1 MDHEN, CDR2 SYDVKM. This CDR3 is 20 amino acids long.

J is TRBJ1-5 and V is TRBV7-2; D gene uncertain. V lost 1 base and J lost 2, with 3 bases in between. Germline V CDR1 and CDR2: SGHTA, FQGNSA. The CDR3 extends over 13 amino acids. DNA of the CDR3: TGTGCCAGCAGCTTAGTTCGCAATCAGCCCCAGCATTTT. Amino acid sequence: CASSLVRNQPQHF.

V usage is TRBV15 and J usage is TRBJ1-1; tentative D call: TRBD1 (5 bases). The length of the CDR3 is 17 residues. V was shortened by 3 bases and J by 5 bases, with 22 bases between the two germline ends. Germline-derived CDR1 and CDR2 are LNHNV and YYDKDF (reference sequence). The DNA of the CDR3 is TGTGCCACCAGCAGGTTGGGCGGGGCAATTGACTGGACTGAAGCTTTCTTT. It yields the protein CATSRLGGAIDWTEAFF.

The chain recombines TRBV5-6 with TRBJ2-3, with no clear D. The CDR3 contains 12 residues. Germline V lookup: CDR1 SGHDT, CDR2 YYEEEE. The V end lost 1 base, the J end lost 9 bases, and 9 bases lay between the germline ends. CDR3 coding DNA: TGTGCCAGCAGCTTGTTCAGTGAAACGCAGTATTTT. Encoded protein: CASSLFSETQYF. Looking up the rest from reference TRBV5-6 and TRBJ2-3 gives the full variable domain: DAGVTQSPTHLIKTRGQQVTLRCSPKSGHDTVSWYQQALGQGPQFIFQYYEEEERQRGNFPDRFSGHQFPNYSSELNVNALLLGDSALYLCASSLFSETQYFGPGTRLTVL.

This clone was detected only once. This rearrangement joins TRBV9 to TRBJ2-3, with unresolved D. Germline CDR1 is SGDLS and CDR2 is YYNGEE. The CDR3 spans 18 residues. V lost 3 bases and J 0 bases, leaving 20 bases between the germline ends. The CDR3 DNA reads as TGTGCCAGCAGCGCCACGAAGAACCTGGCGAAGAGCACAGATACGCAGTATTTT. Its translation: CASSATKNLAKSTDTQYF.

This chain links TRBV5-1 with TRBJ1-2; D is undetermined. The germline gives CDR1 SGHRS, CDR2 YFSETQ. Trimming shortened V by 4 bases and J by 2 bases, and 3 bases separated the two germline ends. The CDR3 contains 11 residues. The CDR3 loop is CASSQNYGYTF. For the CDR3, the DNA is TGCGCCAGCAGCCAGAACTATGGCTACACCTTC.

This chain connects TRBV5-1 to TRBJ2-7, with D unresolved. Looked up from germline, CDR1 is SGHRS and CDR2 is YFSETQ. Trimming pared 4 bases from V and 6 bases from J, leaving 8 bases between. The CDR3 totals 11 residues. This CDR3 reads CASSQDVEQYF. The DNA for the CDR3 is TGCGCCAGCAGCCAGGACGTCGAGCAGTACTTC.

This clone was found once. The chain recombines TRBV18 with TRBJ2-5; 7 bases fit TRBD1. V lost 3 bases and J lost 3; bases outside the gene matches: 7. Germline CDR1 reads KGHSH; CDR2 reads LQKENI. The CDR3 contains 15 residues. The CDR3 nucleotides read TGTGCCAGCTCACCGCGCGACAGGGAGAAAGAGACCCAGTACTTC. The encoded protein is CASSPRDREKETQYF.

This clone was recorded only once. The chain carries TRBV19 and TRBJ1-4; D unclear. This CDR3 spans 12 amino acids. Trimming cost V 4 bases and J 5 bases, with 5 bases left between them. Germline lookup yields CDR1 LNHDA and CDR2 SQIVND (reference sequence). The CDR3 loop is CASSRPNEKLFF. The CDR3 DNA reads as TGTGCCAGTAGTAGGCCGAATGAAAAACTGTTTTTT.

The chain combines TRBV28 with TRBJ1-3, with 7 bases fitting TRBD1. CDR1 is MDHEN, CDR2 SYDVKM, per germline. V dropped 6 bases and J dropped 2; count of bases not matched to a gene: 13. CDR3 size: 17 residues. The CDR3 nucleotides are TGTGCCAGCAGACCCGACTCAGGGGGTCTTCCTGGAAACACCATATATTTT. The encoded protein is CASRPDSGGLPGNTIYF.

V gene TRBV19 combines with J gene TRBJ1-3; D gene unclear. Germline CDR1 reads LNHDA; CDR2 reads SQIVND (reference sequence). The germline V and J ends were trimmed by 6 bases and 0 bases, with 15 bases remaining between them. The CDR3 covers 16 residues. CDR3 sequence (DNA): TGTGCCAGTAGGAAAGGCGCCACCCCCTCTGGAAACACCATATATTTT. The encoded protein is CASRKGATPSGNTIYF.

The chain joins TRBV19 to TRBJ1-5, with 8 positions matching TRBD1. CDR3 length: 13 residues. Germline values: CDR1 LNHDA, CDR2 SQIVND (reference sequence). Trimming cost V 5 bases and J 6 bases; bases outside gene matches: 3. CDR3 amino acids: CASSGQGVQPQHF. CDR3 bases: TGTGCCAGTAGTGGACAGGGCGTTCAGCCCCAGCATTTT.

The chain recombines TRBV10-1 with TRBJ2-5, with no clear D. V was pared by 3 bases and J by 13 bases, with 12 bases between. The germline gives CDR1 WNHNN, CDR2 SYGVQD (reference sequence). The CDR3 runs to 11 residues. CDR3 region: CASSDSHRRYF. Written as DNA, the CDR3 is TGCGCCAGCAGTGATAGCCATCGTCGGTACTTC.

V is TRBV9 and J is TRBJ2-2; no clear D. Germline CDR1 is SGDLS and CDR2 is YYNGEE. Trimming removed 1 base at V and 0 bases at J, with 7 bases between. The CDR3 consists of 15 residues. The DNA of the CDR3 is TGTGCCAGCAGCGTACACCTACCGAACACCGGGGAGCTGTTTTTT. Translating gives CASSVHLPNTGELFF.

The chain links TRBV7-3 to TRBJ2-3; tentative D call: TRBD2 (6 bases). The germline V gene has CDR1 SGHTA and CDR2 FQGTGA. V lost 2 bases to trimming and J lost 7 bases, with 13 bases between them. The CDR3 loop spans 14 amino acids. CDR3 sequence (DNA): TGTGCCAGCAGCTTAGATCCTAGCGCCTATACGCAGTATTTT. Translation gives CASSLDPSAYTQYF.

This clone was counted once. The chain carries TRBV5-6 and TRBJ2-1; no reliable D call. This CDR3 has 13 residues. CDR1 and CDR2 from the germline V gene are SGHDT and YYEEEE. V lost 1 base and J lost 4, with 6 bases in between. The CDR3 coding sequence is TGTGCCAGCAGCTTGTCGGTTTACAATGAGCAGTTCTTC. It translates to CASSLSVYNEQFF.

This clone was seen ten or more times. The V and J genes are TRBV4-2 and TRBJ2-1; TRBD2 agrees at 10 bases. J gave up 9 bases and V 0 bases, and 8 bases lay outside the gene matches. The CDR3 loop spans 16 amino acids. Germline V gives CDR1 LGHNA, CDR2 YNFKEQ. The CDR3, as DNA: TGTGCCAGCAGCCAAGAAAGCCTAGCGGGAGTTGGTGAGCAGTTCTTC. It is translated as CASSQESLAGVGEQFF.